This T cell receptor beta chain was sequenced during a study of shared clonotypes between healthy human individuals (TCRdb year 2020). Regarding the research as a whole: A couple of women and three men aged 18 to 49 years were included in the cohort. For each donor, CD4 naive and CD4 memory were each run on three plates, CD8 naive on two plates, and CD8 memory on one plate. Blood TCR repertoires of several healthy adults were deeply sequenced to estimate repertoire size and the extent of clonotype sharing between individuals. To increase sequencing depth and limit assay-specific biases, different laboratories used diverse techniques to prepare libraries and sequence TCR repertoires. Between about 0.85 and 10 billion PBMCs per donor were obtained by leukapheresis.

General study outcomes and caveats: Compared with non-shared clonotypes, clonotypes shared by all four sorted-subset donors had higher generation probabilities. Across four donors, approximately 5% of naive CD4, 3% to 3.5% of naive CD8, about 2.3% of memory CD4, and under 0.45% of memory CD8 clonotypes were shared. Incomplete sequencing was indicated by rarefaction of sorted-subset datasets, despite the large sequencing depth. Pairwise subsampling led to the expectation that sequencing depth would affect the degree of clonotype sharing among donors. The genetic and exposure-history diversity represented was limited by the small number of donors. Sampling was limited to blood, and TCR repertoires in tissue likely differ from TCR repertoires in blood. Larger estimated clonotype richness was generally found for naive subsets than for memory subsets.

V is shortened by 5 bases, J by 7 bases, and the region joining them spans 15 bases. As encoded in the germline V gene (reference sequence), CDR1 is MNHEY while CDR2 is SMNVEV. CDR3 length: 14 amino acids, cysteine to phenylalanine. Here the CDR3 DNA is all that survives: 42 bases in frame from base 1. TCR CDR3 regions were amplified from genomic DNA by multiplex PCR using the deep immunoSEQ assay. Extracted genomic DNA from each cell subset was spread evenly across all wells of several immunoSEQ 96-well plates, with each plate serving as a replicate. Each replicate PCR for sorted subsets received around 200 ng genomic DNA, equal to about 29,000 T cell genomes. Purified libraries were measured with a Qubit 3.0 fluorometer, size-checked on a Bioanalyzer 2100, and measured again with the KAPA Library Quantification kit. A separate single-read 150-cycle Illumina NextSeq 550 flow cell was used to sequence each immunoSEQ 96-well plate. The study's processing was this. Because the immunoSEQ output included only junctional sequences and no quality scores, the filtering could not be the same as the filtering used for full-length reads. To assign V/J genes and CDR3, sequences were annotated using PyIR, a Python wrapper for IgBLAST v1.9, with IMGT germline references. Reads were removed for weak V/J assignments (E-value above 1e-6), missing CDR3, stop codons, out-of-frame junctions, or ambiguous translated residues. V3J clonotypes were defined as sequences sharing an identical inferred V gene, J gene, and CDR3 amino acid sequence. The percentage overlap between two repertoires was calculated by dividing the number of shared unique clonotypes by the size of the smaller repertoire. Richness of each repertoire was evaluated using RTK rarefaction, the Chao1 estimator, and Recon v2.1 estimates of unobserved clonotypes. For all TCRbeta clonotypes obtained by the gDNA method from four donors, generation probabilities were computed with OLGA. TCRdb took this table from immuneACCESS and kept in-frame rearrangements with V and J called. Such tables lack part of the clones; where checked against another copy, unresolved V genes explain under half of the gap, and the rest is unexplained. The V and J calls and clone size were taken over from that table, and D and trimming were inferred from the DNA. For this sample the table gives almost 700,000 clones, of which about 92% were detected only once. 24% of the sample is in the top ten clones.

Of note for this clone: What antigen it recognizes has not been identified. One base away there is no much larger clone; base qualities are not given.

For the CD8 naive samples, CD45RO-negative cells were positively selected for CCR7, yielding a CD45RA+CCR7+ population from which TemRA cells were excluded. The donors were healthy, HIV-negative adults who had no recently reported acute infections or vaccinations. Every donor was a Caucasian adult residing in Nashville, Tennessee, USA. Blood was obtained by leukapheresis, after which PBMCs were separated by Ficoll-Histopaque density gradient centrifugation and cryopreserved in liquid nitrogen vapor phase. Analytical flow cytometry was used to check the purity and quantity of each magnetically sorted T cell population. Genomic DNA was isolated from every sorted fraction and measured by UV absorbance on a Nanodrop 2000c.

The receptor comes from a man aged 30-40 years in good health. The V gene is TRBV27 and the J gene is TRBJ2-1, and perhaps TRBD2 as D gene, on 6 matching bases. The sample comprised naive CD8+ T cells sorted from blood. Interpreted using the paper, the cell subset or site label stands for: CD45RA+CCR7+. The CDR3 has the sequence CASSRSTGVNEQFF. Read as DNA, the sequence is TGTGCCAGCAGTCGAAGTACGGGAGTTAATGAGCAGTTCTTC.